This T cell receptor (beta chain) stems from a study of CD8+CD57+ T cells in acquired aplastic anemia. The sample holds many counts of this clonotype. One end of the junction is discordant with germline, which a read error may explain. It was patients with CD8+CD57+ cell expansion by flow cytometry who were chosen for sequencing. This CDR3 spans 12 amino acids. Per the germline V gene, CDR1 is SGHRS and CDR2 is YFSETQ. The template for TCR beta VDJ and CDR3 sequence profiling was genomic DNA. TCRdb reprocessed the reads via MiXCR and lists one record per CDR3 protein. The sample shows around 500,000 distinct CDR3 sequences, approximately 33% of them seen only once.

The rearrangement links TRBV5-1 to TRBJ2-7; D not certain. This sequence originates from a human donor with aplastic anemia. Material for sequencing was sorted CD4+, CD8+, or CD8+CD57+ T cells (not recorded which) from PBMCs. CDR3 sequence: CASSFDTGSVNF. The DNA of the CDR3 is TGCGCCAGCAGCTTCGATACGGGCAGCGTAAACTTC.